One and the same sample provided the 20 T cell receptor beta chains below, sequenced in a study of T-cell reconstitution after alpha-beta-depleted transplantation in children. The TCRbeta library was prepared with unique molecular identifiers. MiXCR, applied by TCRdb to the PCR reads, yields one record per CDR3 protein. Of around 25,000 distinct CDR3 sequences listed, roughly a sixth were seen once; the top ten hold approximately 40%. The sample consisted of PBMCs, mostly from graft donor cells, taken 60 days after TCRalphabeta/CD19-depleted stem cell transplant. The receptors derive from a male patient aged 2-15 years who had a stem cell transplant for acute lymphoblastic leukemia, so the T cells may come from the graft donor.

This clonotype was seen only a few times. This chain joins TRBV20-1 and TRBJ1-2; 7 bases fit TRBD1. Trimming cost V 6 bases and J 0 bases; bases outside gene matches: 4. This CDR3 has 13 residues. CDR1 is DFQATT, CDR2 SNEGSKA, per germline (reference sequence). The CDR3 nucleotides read TGCAGTGCCGGGACAGTACCTAACTATGGCTACACCTTC. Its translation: CSAGTVPNYGYTF.

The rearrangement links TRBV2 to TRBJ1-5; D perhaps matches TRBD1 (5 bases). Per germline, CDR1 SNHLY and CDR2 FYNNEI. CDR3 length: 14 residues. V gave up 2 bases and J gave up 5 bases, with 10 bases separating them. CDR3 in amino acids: CASSERMGDQPQHF. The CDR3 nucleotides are TGTGCCAGCAGTGAAAGAATGGGGGATCAGCCCCAGCATTTT.

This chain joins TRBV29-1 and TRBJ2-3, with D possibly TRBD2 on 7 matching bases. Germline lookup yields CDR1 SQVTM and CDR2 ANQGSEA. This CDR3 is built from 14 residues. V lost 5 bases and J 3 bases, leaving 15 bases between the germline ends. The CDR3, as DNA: TGCAGCGTTCGGGGGCTAGCGGTAACAGATACGCAGTATTTT. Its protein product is CSVRGLAVTDTQYF.

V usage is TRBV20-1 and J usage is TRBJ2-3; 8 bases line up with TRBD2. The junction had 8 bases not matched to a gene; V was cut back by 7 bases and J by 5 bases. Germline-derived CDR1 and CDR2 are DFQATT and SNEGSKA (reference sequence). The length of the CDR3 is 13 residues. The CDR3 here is CSERAGVQDTQYF. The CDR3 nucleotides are TGCAGTGAACGAGCGGGAGTGCAAGATACGCAGTATTTT.

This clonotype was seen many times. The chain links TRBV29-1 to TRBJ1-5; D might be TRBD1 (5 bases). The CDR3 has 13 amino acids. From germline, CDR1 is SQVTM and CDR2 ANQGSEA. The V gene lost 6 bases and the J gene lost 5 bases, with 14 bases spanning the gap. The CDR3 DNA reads TGCAGCGTGGTCTCGGGGACGGATCAGCCCCAGCATTTT. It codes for CSVVSGTDQPQHF.

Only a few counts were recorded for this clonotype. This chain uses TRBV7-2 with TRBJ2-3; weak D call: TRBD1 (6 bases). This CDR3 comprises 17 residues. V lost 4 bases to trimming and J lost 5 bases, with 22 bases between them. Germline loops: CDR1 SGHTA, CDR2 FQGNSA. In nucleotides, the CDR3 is TGTGCCAGCAGCTACGCCCCGGGACACGGGGTACAAGATACGCAGTATTTT. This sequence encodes CASSYAPGHGVQDTQYF.

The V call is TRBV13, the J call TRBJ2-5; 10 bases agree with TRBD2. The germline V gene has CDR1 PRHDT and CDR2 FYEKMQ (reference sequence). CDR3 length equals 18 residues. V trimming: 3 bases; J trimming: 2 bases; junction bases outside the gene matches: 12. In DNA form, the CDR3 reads TGTGCCAGCAGCTTTGGTCTCAGCGGGAGGGCCGTTCAAGAGACCCAGTACTTC. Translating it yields CASSFGLSGRAVQETQYF.

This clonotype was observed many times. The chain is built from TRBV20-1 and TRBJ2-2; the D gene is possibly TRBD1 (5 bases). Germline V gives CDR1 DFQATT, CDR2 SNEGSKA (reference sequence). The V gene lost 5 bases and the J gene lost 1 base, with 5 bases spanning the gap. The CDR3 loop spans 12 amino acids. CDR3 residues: CSAGQNTGELFF. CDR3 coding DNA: TGCAGTGCTGGACAGAACACCGGGGAGCTGTTTTTT.

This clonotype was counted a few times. CDR3 sequence reads: CASSPSPFGAGELFF. Written as DNA, the CDR3 is TGTGCCAGCTCACCCAGTCCCTTTGGCGCCGGGGAGCTGTTTTTT. J is TRBJ2-2 and V is TRBV18; D is undetermined. Germline V gene sequence: CDR1 KGHSH, CDR2 LQKENI. The ends were cut back, 3 bases at V and 6 bases at J, with 14 bases in the middle. This CDR3 is built from 15 residues.

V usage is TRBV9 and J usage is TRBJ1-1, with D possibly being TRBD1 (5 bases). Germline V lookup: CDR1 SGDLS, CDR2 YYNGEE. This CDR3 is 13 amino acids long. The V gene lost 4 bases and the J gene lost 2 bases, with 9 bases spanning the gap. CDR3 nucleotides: TGTGCCAGCAGCCGTGACAGCAACACTGAAGCTTTCTTT. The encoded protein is CASSRDSNTEAFF.

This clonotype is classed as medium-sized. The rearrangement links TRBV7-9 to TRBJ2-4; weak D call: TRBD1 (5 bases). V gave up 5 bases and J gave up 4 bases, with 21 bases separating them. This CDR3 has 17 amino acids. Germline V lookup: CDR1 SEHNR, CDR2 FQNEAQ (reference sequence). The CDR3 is CASSLTLSGQGKNIQYF. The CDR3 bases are TGTGCCAGCAGCCTAACTCTATCCGGACAAGGAAAAAACATTCAGTACTTC.

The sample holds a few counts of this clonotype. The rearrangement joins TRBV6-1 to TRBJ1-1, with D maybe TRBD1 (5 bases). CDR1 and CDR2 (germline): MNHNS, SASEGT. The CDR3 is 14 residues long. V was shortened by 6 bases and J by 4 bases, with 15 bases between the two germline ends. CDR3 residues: CASSGARGGTEAFF. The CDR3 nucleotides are TGTGCCAGCAGCGGAGCCCGGGGGGGCACTGAAGCTTTCTTT.

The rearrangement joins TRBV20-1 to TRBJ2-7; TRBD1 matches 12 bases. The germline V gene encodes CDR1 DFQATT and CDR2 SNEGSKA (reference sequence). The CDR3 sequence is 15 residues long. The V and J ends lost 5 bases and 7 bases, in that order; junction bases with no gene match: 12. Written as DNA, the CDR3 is TGCAGTGCTGCCACTTCGGGACAGGGGGCAGGTGAGCAGTACTTC. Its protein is CSAATSGQGAGEQYF.

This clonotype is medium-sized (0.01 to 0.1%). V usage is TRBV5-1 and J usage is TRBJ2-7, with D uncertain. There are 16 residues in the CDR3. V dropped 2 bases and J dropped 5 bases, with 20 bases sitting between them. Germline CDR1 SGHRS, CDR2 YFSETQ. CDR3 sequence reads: CASSFPRPQVFHEQYF. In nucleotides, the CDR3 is TGCGCCAGCAGCTTCCCTAGGCCGCAGGTCTTCCACGAGCAGTACTTC.

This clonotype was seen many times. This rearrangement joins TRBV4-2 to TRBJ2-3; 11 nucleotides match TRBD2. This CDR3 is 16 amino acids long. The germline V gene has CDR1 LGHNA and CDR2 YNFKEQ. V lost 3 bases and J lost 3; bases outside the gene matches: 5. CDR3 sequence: CASSQFLAGGTDTQYF. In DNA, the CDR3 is TGTGCCAGCAGCCAGTTCCTAGCGGGGGGAACAGATACGCAGTATTTT.

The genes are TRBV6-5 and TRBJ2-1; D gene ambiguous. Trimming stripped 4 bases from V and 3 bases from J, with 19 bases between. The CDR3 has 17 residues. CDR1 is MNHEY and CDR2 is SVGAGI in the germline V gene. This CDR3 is CASSSPSGARDYNEQFF. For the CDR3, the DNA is TGTGCCAGCAGTTCCCCCTCCGGCGCAAGAGACTACAATGAGCAGTTCTTC.

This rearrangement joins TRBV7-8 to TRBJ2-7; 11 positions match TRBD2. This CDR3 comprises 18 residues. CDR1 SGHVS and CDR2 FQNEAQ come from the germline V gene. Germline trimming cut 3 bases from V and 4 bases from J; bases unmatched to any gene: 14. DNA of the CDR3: TGTGCCAGCAGCTTCGATCCGAGTAATAGCGGGAGGGCGTACGAGCAGTACGTC. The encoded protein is CASSFDPSNSGRAYEQYV.

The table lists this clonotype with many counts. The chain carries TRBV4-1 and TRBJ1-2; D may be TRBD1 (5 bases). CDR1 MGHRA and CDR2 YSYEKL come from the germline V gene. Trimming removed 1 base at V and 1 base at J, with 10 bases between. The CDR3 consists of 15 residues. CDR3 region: CASSQVPRVNYGYTF. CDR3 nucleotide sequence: TGCGCCAGCAGCCAAGTCCCCAGGGTTAACTATGGCTACACCTTC.

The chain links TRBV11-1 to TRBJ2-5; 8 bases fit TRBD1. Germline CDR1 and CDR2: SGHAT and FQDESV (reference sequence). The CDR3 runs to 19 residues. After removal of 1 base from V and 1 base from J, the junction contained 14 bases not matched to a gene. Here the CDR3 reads CASSLGQGKGVHVQETQYF. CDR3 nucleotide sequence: TGTGCCAGCAGCTTAGGACAGGGGAAGGGTGTCCACGTCCAAGAGACCCAGTACTTC.

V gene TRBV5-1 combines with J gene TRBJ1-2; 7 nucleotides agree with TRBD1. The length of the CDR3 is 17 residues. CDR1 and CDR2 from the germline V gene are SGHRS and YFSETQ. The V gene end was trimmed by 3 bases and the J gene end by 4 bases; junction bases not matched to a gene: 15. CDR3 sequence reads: CASSSRWDSFTFYGYTF. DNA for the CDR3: TGCGCCAGCAGCTCGCGGTGGGACAGCTTTACTTTCTATGGCTACACCTTC.